The 20 T cell receptor beta chains listed next were all sequenced from one sample in a study of T-cell memory formation after mild COVID-19. Each CDR3 protein is one row after TCRdb ran MiXCR on the 5' RACE reads. The table shows around 310,000 distinct CDR3 sequences, with 14% occurring only once. Sequences were obtained from PBMCs or a T cell subset sorted from them (not recorded which). The receptors shown here come from a man between 18 and 35 years old who had mild COVID-19 (a few samples of this study predate the infection). Cell type and time point are not known.

This clonotype was counted a few times. The chain has TRBV28 and TRBJ2-3; D is perhaps TRBD1 (6 bases). The germline gives CDR1 MDHEN, CDR2 SYDVKM. The CDR3 totals 15 residues. Deletions cut 7 bases from V and 0 bases from J, with 14 bases between. The CDR3 DNA is TGTGCCAGCACCTCCCGGACAGCTAGCACAGATACGCAGTATTTT. Residues: CASTSRTASTDTQYF.

The V call is TRBV9, the J call TRBJ2-7; possibly TRBD1 for D (5 bases). Germline V gene lookup returns CDR1 SGDLS and CDR2 YYNGEE. The CDR3 loop spans 14 amino acids. V was pared by 3 bases and J by 2 bases, with 12 bases between. CDR3 DNA sequence: TGTGCCAGCAGCGCCGGCCAGGGTACCTACGAGCAGTACTTC. Its protein product is CASSAGQGTYEQYF. Complete variable domain (other parts from reference TRBV9 and TRBJ2-7): DSGVTQTPKHLITATGQRVTLRCSPRSGDLSVYWYQQSLDQGLQFLIQYYNGEERAKGNILERFSAQQFPDLHSELNLSSLELGDSALYFCASSAGQGTYEQYFGPGTRLTVT.

J is TRBJ2-2 and V is TRBV27, with 13 bases lining up with TRBD2. Germline V gene lookup returns CDR1 MNHEY and CDR2 SMNVEV (reference sequence). The CDR3 has 15 residues. Losses at the gene ends were 9 bases for V and 4 bases for J; bases not matched to a gene: 5. The CDR3 spells CASAGLAGVTGELFF. In DNA, the CDR3 is TGTGCCAGTGCCGGACTAGCGGGGGTCACCGGGGAGCTGTTTTTT.

The chain is built from TRBV12-3 or TRBV12-4 and TRBJ1-3; possible D gene TRBD1, 5 bases. V shed 1 base and J shed 0 bases, with 16 bases lying between them. The CDR3 runs to 18 residues. The CDR3 DNA follows: TGTGCCAGCAGTTTAGGGGCTCGACAGCTTGCCTCTGGAAACACCATATATTTT. Translation: CASSLGARQLASGNTIYF.

This clonotype came up a few times. The chain is built from TRBV7-6 and TRBJ2-5; 13 bases are a match to TRBD2. The CDR3 extends over 16 amino acids. CDR1 SGHVS and CDR2 FNYEAQ come from the germline V gene. Germline trimming cut 3 bases from V and 4 bases from J; bases unmatched to any gene: 5. The CDR3 DNA follows: TGTGCCAGCAGCTTGCGACTAGCGGGGGGTCCAGAGACCCAGTACTTC. The encoded protein is CASSLRLAGGPETQYF. The full variable domain, its missing parts supplied by reference TRBV7-6 and TRBJ2-5, is GAGVSQSPRYKVTKRGQDVALRCDPISGHVSLYWYRQALGQGPEFLTYFNYEAQQDKSGLPNDRFSAERPEGSISTLTIQRTEQRDSAMYRCASSLRLAGGPETQYFGPGTRLLVL.

This clonotype was seen more than once but under ten times. CDR3 in amino acids: CASSLRVNEKLFF. The CDR3 bases are TGTGCCAGCAGTTTACGGGTTAATGAAAAACTGTTTTTT. The genes are TRBV12-3 or TRBV12-4 and TRBJ1-4; D is unclear. This CDR3 has 13 amino acids. Deletions cut 2 bases from V and 4 bases from J, with 5 bases between.

The chain recombines TRBV4-1 with TRBJ2-3, with 9 bases that match TRBD2. The CDR3 runs 14 residues. Trimming cost V 3 bases and J 7 bases; bases outside gene matches: 5. Per the germline V gene, CDR1 is MGHRA and CDR2 is YSYEKL. CDR3 sequence: CASSHAGGPNTQYF. In DNA form, the CDR3 reads TGCGCCAGCAGCCATGCGGGGGGGCCTAATACGCAGTATTTT.

The CDR3, as DNA: TGTGCCAGCAGCCATCCCGGACAGCCGGAGCAGTACTTC. This codes for CASSHPGQPEQYF. The rearrangement links TRBV4-2 to TRBJ2-7, with D possibly TRBD1 on 6 matching bases. This CDR3 contains 13 residues. The germline CDR1 and CDR2 sequences are LGHNA and YNFKEQ. With 3 bases removed from V and 7 bases from J, the gap between germline ends came to 13 bases.

V usage is TRBV7-8 and J usage is TRBJ2-2; D remains unclear. Germline V CDR1 and CDR2: SGHVS, FQNEAQ. V was shortened by 5 bases and J by 1 base, with 14 bases between the two germline ends. The CDR3 has 16 amino acids. DNA for the CDR3: TGTGCCAGCAGCCCACCCTGGTGGGGGAACACCGGGGAGCTGTTTTTT. It yields the protein CASSPPWWGNTGELFF.

The chain joins TRBV5-4 to TRBJ2-3, with D possibly being TRBD2 (6 bases). The V gene lost 7 bases and the J gene lost 1 base, with 10 bases spanning the gap. The CDR3 runs 13 residues. Germline CDR1 is SGHNT and CDR2 is YYREEE (reference sequence). Written as DNA, the CDR3 is TGTGCCAGCGTACTAGCCGGCACAGATACGCAGTATTTT. Translating gives CASVLAGTDTQYF.

V is TRBV10-3 and J is TRBJ2-3; D is uncertain. Per germline, CDR1 ENHRY and CDR2 SYGVKD. The germline V and J ends were trimmed by 0 bases and 4 bases, with 2 bases remaining between them. The CDR3 is 12 residues long. The CDR3 loop is CAISESSDTQYF. CDR3 DNA sequence: TGTGCCATCAGTGAGTCATCAGATACGCAGTATTTT.

This clonotype has just a few counts. This chain joins TRBV9 and TRBJ1-1; D is perhaps TRBD1 (6 bases). Per the germline V gene, CDR1 is SGDLS and CDR2 is YYNGEE. The CDR3 loop spans 15 amino acids. Deletions cut 0 bases from V and 9 bases from J, with 18 bases between. The CDR3 DNA sequence: TGTGCCAGCAGCGTAGGCCCCCAGGGACATATGAAAGCTTTCTTT. Its translation is CASSVGPQGHMKAFF.

This clonotype was counted a few times. The genes are TRBV18 and TRBJ2-5; no clear D gene. The V end lost 8 bases, the J end lost 1 base, and 11 bases lay between the germline ends. The germline CDR1 and CDR2 sequences are KGHSH and LQKENI. The CDR3 is 13 amino acids. CDR3 sequence: CASTIRVQETQYF. Here the CDR3 DNA reads TGTGCCAGCACAATCCGGGTCCAAGAGACCCAGTACTTC.

This clonotype was detected many times. V and J are TRBV9 and TRBJ1-2; D is uncertain. The CDR3 runs 15 residues. Germline V gene sequence: CDR1 SGDLS, CDR2 YYNGEE. Trimming pared 2 bases from V and 4 bases from J, leaving 15 bases between. CDR3 sequence reads: CASSVATPGPYGYTF. CDR3 nucleotide sequence: TGTGCCAGCAGCGTGGCCACCCCCGGGCCCTATGGCTACACCTTC.

The chain uses TRBV7-8 and TRBJ1-5, with D hard to call. V lost 4 bases to trimming and J lost 7 bases, with 14 bases between them. The germline V gene encodes CDR1 SGHVS and CDR2 FQNEAQ. The CDR3 consists of 14 residues. CDR3 DNA sequence: TGTGCCAGCAGCTCAGGACCACCCGGGCAGCCCCAGCATTTT. Translating gives CASSSGPPGQPQHF.

This rearrangement joins TRBV6-2 or TRBV6-3 to TRBJ2-5; D call uncertain. V lost 0 bases and J lost 4, with 15 bases in between. This CDR3 comprises 16 residues. Germline V lookup: CDR1 MNHEY, CDR2 SVGEGT. CDR3 sequence: CASSYSSGKWRETQYF. In DNA, the CDR3 is TGTGCCAGCAGTTACTCGAGTGGAAAGTGGCGAGAGACCCAGTACTTC.

This clonotype was picked up a small number of times. V and J are TRBV2 and TRBJ2-3; 7 nucleotides align to TRBD1. This CDR3 has 14 amino acids. Germline CDR1 SNHLY, CDR2 FYNNEI. Trimming at V came to 8 bases and at J to 0 bases, leaving 5 bases not matched to a gene. This chain's CDR3 is CASQTGTSTDTQYF. The DNA for the CDR3 is TGTGCCAGCCAGACAGGGACCAGCACAGATACGCAGTATTTT.

This clonotype has just a few counts. The chain combines TRBV15 with TRBJ1-5; no definite D call. V was clipped by 5 bases and J by 5 bases, with 10 bases between them. This CDR3 has 13 amino acids. Germline V gives CDR1 LNHNV, CDR2 YYDKDF (reference sequence). The CDR3 spells CATSRRRDQPQHF. The CDR3 DNA reads TGTGCCACCAGCCGAAGGAGGGATCAGCCCCAGCATTTT. The variable domain in full, completed from reference TRBV15 and TRBJ1-5, reads DAMVIQNPRYQVTQFGKPVTLSCSQTLNHNVMYWYQQKSSQAPKLLFHYYDKDFNNEADTPDNFQSRRPNTSFCFLDIRSPGLGDTAMYLCATSRRRDQPQHFGDGTRLSIL.

This clonotype was found a few times. The V call is TRBV9, the J call TRBJ1-1, with 8 bases lining up with TRBD1. The CDR3 runs 12 residues. Germline V gives CDR1 SGDLS, CDR2 YYNGEE. Trimming removed 7 bases from V and 5 bases from J; junction bases left unmatched: 4. The CDR3 protein is CASGQGGTEAFF. DNA for the CDR3: TGTGCCAGCGGACAGGGTGGGACTGAAGCTTTCTTT. The entire variable domain, with the rest obtained from reference TRBV9 and TRBJ1-1, is as follows: DSGVTQTPKHLITATGQRVTLRCSPRSGDLSVYWYQQSLDQGLQFLIQYYNGEERAKGNILERFSAQQFPDLHSELNLSSLELGDSALYFCASGQGGTEAFFGQGTRLTVV.

This chain joins TRBV5-1 and TRBJ1-1; D unresolved. The ends were cut back, 6 bases at V and 8 bases at J, with 11 bases in the middle. This CDR3 has 11 residues. Germline V CDR1 and CDR2: SGHRS, YFSETQ. The CDR3 DNA sequence: TGCGCCAGCACCGAGGAAACAGAAGCTTTCTTT. It codes for CASTEETEAFF.